Listed here are 6 T cell receptor beta chains from one sample, sequenced in a study of shared T cell receptors in the human thymus. Data came from immunoSEQ multiplex PCR; TCRdb stores just in-frame clones and leaves some out. The table has some 640,000 clones, about 90% seen once. These data were also reused for a study on human thymus T cells.

Sequencing was carried out using thymocytes. Receptor source: a boy younger than two with a congenital heart defect.

V gene TRBV12-5 combines with J gene TRBJ2-2, with a tentative D call TRBD2 (7 bases). This CDR3 has 15 amino acids. Trimming took off 6 bases at V and 2 bases at J, with 13 bases between the two ends. CDR1 LGHNT and CDR2 FRNRAP come from the germline V gene. The CDR3 bases are TGTGCTAGTGGCGCCGGGGGGCCCAACACCGGGGAGCTGTTTTTT. Protein product: CASGAGGPNTGELFF.

The V gene is TRBV20-1, the J gene TRBJ1-2, with a possible D match to TRBD1 (5 bases). Trimming took 3 bases from V and 8 from J, leaving 7 bases between them. The germline V gene has CDR1 DFQATT and CDR2 SNEGSKA (reference sequence). The CDR3 covers 10 residues. CDR3 amino acids: CSASTGGYTF. CDR3 DNA: TGCAGTGCTAGTACAGGAGGCTACACCTTC.

The genes are TRBV28 and TRBJ2-7, with 8 bases matching TRBD1. Germline values: CDR1 MDHEN, CDR2 SYDVKM. V was clipped by 6 bases and J by 2 bases; unmatched bases: 9. The CDR3 loop spans 15 amino acids. This chain's CDR3 is CASRKTGERAYEQYF. DNA of the CDR3: TGTGCCAGCAGGAAGACAGGGGAAAGGGCCTACGAGCAGTACTTC.

The J gene is TRBJ1-5, the V gene TRBV6-1; 9 nucleotides match TRBD1. J lost 5 bases, V lost 2 bases, and 7 bases had no gene match. The CDR3 consists of 16 residues. The germline V gene has CDR1 MNHNS and CDR2 SASEGT. CDR3 sequence (DNA): TGTGCCAGCAGTGAACGAACAGGGGGCGTTGATCAGCCCCAGCATTTT. Protein product: CASSERTGGVDQPQHF.

This rearrangement joins TRBV28 to TRBJ2-7, with TRBD2 matching 7 bases. The CDR3 is 16 residues long. Germline lookup yields CDR1 MDHEN and CDR2 SYDVKM. Losses at the gene ends were 8 bases for V and 0 bases for J; bases not matched to a gene: 13. CDR3: CASSRESGKGSYEQYF. In nucleotides, the CDR3 is TGTGCCAGCTCAAGGGAAAGCGGGAAAGGCTCCTACGAGCAGTACTTC.

The chain recombines TRBV2 with TRBJ2-3, with D maybe TRBD1 (5 bases). The CDR3 is 9 amino acids. Germline lookup yields CDR1 SNHLY and CDR2 FYNNEI. The V end lost 7 bases, the J end lost 10 bases, and 6 bases lay between the germline ends. CDR3 residues: CASKGPQYF. DNA for the CDR3: TGTGCCAGCAAGGGGCCGCAGTATTTT.